The 27 T cell receptor beta chains given below trace back to one sample, sequenced in a study of blood T cell repertoires in COVID-19. Assay used: immunoSEQ multiplex PCR; TCRdb lists only in-frame clones, some missing. The repertoire holds hundreds of thousands of clones, with about 88% as singletons. Sequences were obtained from peripheral blood. These TCRs come from a woman between 65 and 79 years old with COVID-19, enrolled during active disease.

This chain connects TRBV7-9 to TRBJ2-1; D might be TRBD2 (5 bases). Trimming pared 6 bases from V and 0 bases from J, leaving 12 bases between. The CDR3 runs 15 residues. Germline V gene sequence: CDR1 SEHNR, CDR2 FQNEAQ (reference sequence). CDR3 amino acids: CASRSRVSSYNEQFF. DNA for the CDR3: TGTGCCAGCAGATCGAGGGTAAGCTCCTACAATGAGCAGTTCTTC.

The V gene is TRBV6-6, the J gene TRBJ2-1, with no clear D. CDR1 and CDR2 from the germline V gene are MNHNY and SVGAGI (reference sequence). CDR3 length: 11 amino acids. Trimming took 7 bases from V and 10 from J, leaving 11 bases between them. This CDR3 reads CASTNDREQFF. CDR3 nucleotide sequence: TGTGCCAGCACTAATGATCGGGAGCAGTTCTTC.

The rearrangement uses TRBV7-8 and TRBJ2-3; the match to TRBD2 covers 8 bases. Germline CDR1 is SGHVS and CDR2 is FQNEAQ. The J segment lost 5 bases and the V segment lost 1 base, leaving 17 bases of the junction unmatched. The CDR3 is made up of 19 amino acids. The CDR3 DNA follows: TGTGCCAGCAGCTTAGGGGCCCTAGCGGGCTCGGGAACGGGAGATACGCAGTATTTT. Its translation: CASSLGALAGSGTGDTQYF.

This clone was seen only once. This chain links TRBV7-2 with TRBJ2-7, with 8 bases matching TRBD2. The CDR3 extends over 15 amino acids. V dropped 8 bases and J dropped 3; count of bases not matched to a gene: 12. Germline values: CDR1 SGHTA, CDR2 FQGNSA. This CDR3 reads CASEPTWAGGYEQYF. The CDR3 coding sequence is TGTGCCAGCGAACCCACCTGGGCGGGGGGCTACGAGCAGTACTTC.

The chain couples TRBV3-1 (or the pseudogene TRBV3-2) to TRBJ2-3; TRBD2 matches 10 bases. Trimming cost V 0 bases and J 1 base; bases outside gene matches: 4. The CDR3 covers 17 residues. Germline V gene sequence: CDR1 LGHDT, CDR2 YNNKEL (reference sequence). The CDR3: CASSQEPSGGGTDTQYF. DNA of the CDR3: TGTGCCAGCAGCCAAGAGCCTAGCGGGGGAGGCACAGATACGCAGTATTTT.

V usage is TRBV20-1 and J usage is TRBJ1-3, with D uncertain. V gave up 6 bases and J gave up 6 bases, with 9 bases separating them. Per germline, CDR1 DFQATT and CDR2 SNEGSKA (reference sequence). The CDR3 covers 11 residues. The CDR3 DNA follows: TGCAGTGCCGAGAGGGTAAACACCATATATTTT. Its protein product is CSAERVNTIYF.

The chain recombines TRBV24-1 with TRBJ1-1; D unresolved. CDR3 length: 13 amino acids. Per the germline V gene, CDR1 is KGHDR and CDR2 is SFDVKD. V lost 5 bases, J lost 1 base, and 7 bases lay in between. The CDR3 DNA reads TGTGCCACCAGTGGTTTCCGGAACACTGAAGCTTTCTTT. Protein: CATSGFRNTEAFF.

The chain uses TRBV10-1 and TRBJ2-1; D not certain. The germline gives CDR1 WNHNN, CDR2 SYGVQD (reference sequence). V was cut by 0 bases and J by 8 bases, with 8 bases left in between. There are 13 residues in the CDR3. CDR3 DNA: TGCGCCAGCAGTGAGTCGTTGGGCGATGAGCAGTTCTTC. Translation gives CASSESLGDEQFF.

The V gene is TRBV7-3, the J gene TRBJ2-1, with TRBD1 identical over 10 bases. The CDR3 is 14 residues long. V was clipped by 4 bases and J by 9 bases; unmatched bases: 6. CDR1 is SGHTA, CDR2 FQGTGA, per germline. The CDR3, as DNA: TGTGCCAGCAGCTCTCGACAGGGGGCTACTGAGCAGTTCTTC. It translates to CASSSRQGATEQFF.

The J gene is TRBJ1-2, the V gene TRBV5-4, with a tentative D call TRBD1 (6 bases). Trimming shortened V by 4 bases and J by 9 bases, and 16 bases separated the two germline ends. Germline V gives CDR1 SGHNT, CDR2 YYREEE (reference sequence). This CDR3 has 13 residues. This chain's CDR3 is CASSLGGADSYTF. Written as DNA, the CDR3 is TGTGCCAGCAGCCTTGGGGGGGCTGACAGCTACACCTTC.

The chain couples TRBV19 to TRBJ2-5; 9 nucleotides line up with TRBD1. Germline V gene data show CDR1 as LNHDA and CDR2 as SQIVND (reference sequence). J gave up 5 bases and V 4 bases, and 8 bases lay outside the gene matches. This CDR3 is built from 15 residues. DNA of the CDR3: TGTGCCAGTAGTACCGGGACAGGGAACGAGGAGACCCAGTACTTC. It translates to CASSTGTGNEETQYF.

The table lists this clone with a few counts. The chain is built from TRBV7-2 and TRBJ1-6, with TRBD1 identical over 11 bases. CDR1 is SGHTA, CDR2 FQGNSA, per germline. V dropped 0 bases and J dropped 12; count of bases not matched to a gene: 4. CDR3 length: 15 amino acids. The CDR3 DNA follows: TGTGCCAGCAGCTTAGCCCCGGGACAGGGGGAACCCCTCCACTTT. Encoded protein: CASSLAPGQGEPLHF.

The V gene is TRBV3-1 (or the pseudogene TRBV3-2), the J gene TRBJ2-7, with TRBD2 matching over 7 bases. With V trimmed by 5 bases and J by 5 bases, 15 bases remained unmatched. The CDR3 runs 16 residues. Germline-derived CDR1 and CDR2 are LGHDT and YNNKEL (reference sequence). DNA of the CDR3: TGTGCCAGCAGCTTTTCCGGATCCGCGGGGGTGCACGAGCAGTACTTC. Protein sequence: CASSFSGSAGVHEQYF.

This clone was seen a few times. The chain recombines TRBV6-2 or TRBV6-3 with TRBJ1-5, with TRBD1 matching over 7 bases. The CDR3 covers 13 residues. The junction had 2 bases not matched to a gene; V was cut back by 5 bases and J by 4 bases. Germline CDR1 and CDR2: MNHEY and SVGEGT. The CDR3 nucleotides read TGTGCCAGCAGTAGACAGGGAAATCAGCCCCAGCATTTT. The encoded protein is CASSRQGNQPQHF.

The rearrangement uses TRBV24-1 and TRBJ1-4; D ambiguous. The CDR3 extends over 15 amino acids. CDR1 and CDR2 from the germline V gene are KGHDR and SFDVKD. V was clipped by 5 bases and J by 2 bases, with 11 bases between them. The CDR3 protein is CATSASGSTNEKLFF. As DNA, the CDR3 is TGTGCCACCAGTGCCTCCGGGTCCACTAATGAAAAACTGTTTTTT.

J is TRBJ1-6 and V is TRBV6-5; D might be TRBD1 (5 bases). Germline assignment: CDR1 MNHEY and CDR2 SVGAGI. Trimming took 8 bases from V and 6 from J, leaving 14 bases between them. The CDR3 has 14 residues. In DNA form, the CDR3 reads TGTGCCAGCCTTCGGGAGACAGTTAATTCACCCCTCCACTTT. Translating gives CASLRETVNSPLHF.

CDR3 sequence: CASSLSGQGDYEQYF. The CDR3 nucleotides read TGTGCCAGCAGCCTTTCCGGACAGGGGGACTACGAGCAGTACTTC. The chain couples TRBV13 to TRBJ2-7, with 10 bases lining up with TRBD1. V shed 5 bases, J shed 3 bases, and the junction held 7 bases outside the gene matches. The CDR3 is 15 amino acids. The germline gives CDR1 PRHDT, CDR2 FYEKMQ (reference sequence).

The chain links TRBV25-1 to TRBJ1-2, with a possible D match to TRBD1 (5 bases). Trimming stripped 4 bases from V and 5 bases from J, with 17 bases between. The CDR3 covers 15 residues. Germline loops: CDR1 MGHDK, CDR2 SYGVNS. This CDR3 is CASSARRDGAYGYTF. CDR3 DNA: TGTGCCAGCAGTGCCCGGCGGGACGGAGCGTATGGCTACACCTTC.

The chain employs TRBV5-3 and TRBJ1-2; weak D call: TRBD1 (6 bases). TRBV5-3 is reported as an ORF; its role is uncertain. The CDR3 runs to 16 residues. V shed 3 bases and J shed 0 bases, with 15 bases lying between them. The CDR3 DNA follows: TGTGCCAGAAGCTCTTTCGGGACAAACCCTAACTATGGCTACACCTTC. Encoded protein: CARSSFGTNPNYGYTF.

V gene TRBV27 combines with J gene TRBJ1-5; 7 positions match TRBD1. CDR1 and CDR2 (germline): MNHEY, SMNVEV (reference sequence). V lost 10 bases, J lost 4 bases, and 13 bases stayed unmatched. This CDR3 is 15 amino acids long. This CDR3 reads CANPTRDRPNQPQHF. Written as DNA, the CDR3 is TGTGCCAACCCGACCCGGGACAGACCTAATCAGCCCCAGCATTTT.

The chain combines TRBV6-2 or TRBV6-3 with TRBJ2-7, with 11 bases matching TRBD2. V lost 2 bases and J lost 3; bases outside the gene matches: 6. CDR1 is MNHEY and CDR2 is SVGEGT in the germline V gene. The CDR3 consists of 16 residues. The CDR3 nucleotides read TGTGCCAGCAGTTACCGACTAGCGGGGAAAAGCTACGAGCAGTACTTC. It is translated as CASSYRLAGKSYEQYF.

This chain links TRBV5-1 with TRBJ2-7; D is uncertain. V lost 0 bases, J lost 4 bases, and 14 bases lay in between. The CDR3 is made up of 15 amino acids. Germline-derived CDR1 and CDR2 are SGHRS and YFSETQ. CDR3 residues: CASSLVAGNAYEQYF. As DNA, the CDR3 is TGCGCCAGCAGCTTGGTTGCAGGTAACGCGTACGAGCAGTACTTC.

This rearrangement joins TRBV30 to TRBJ1-2, with 7 nucleotides matching TRBD1. V trimming: 5 bases; J trimming: 3 bases; junction bases outside the gene matches: 12. The CDR3 has 15 residues. Germline assignment: CDR1 GTSNPN and CDR2 SVGIG (reference sequence). CDR3 nucleotides: TGTGCCTGGGGAGGAGACGACAGGGACCACTATGGCTACACCTTC. Protein: CAWGGDDRDHYGYTF.

V is TRBV3-1 (or the pseudogene TRBV3-2) and J is TRBJ1-2; the D gene is possibly TRBD1 (6 bases). V was shortened by 4 bases and J by 6 bases, with 18 bases between the two germline ends. This CDR3 region has 15 residues. The germline V gene has CDR1 LGHDT and CDR2 YNNKEL (reference sequence). The CDR3, as DNA: TGTGCCAGCAGCCCGTCGGGGGGGCTGGCGGATGGCTACACCTTC. This codes for CASSPSGGLADGYTF.

This chain links TRBV5-6 with TRBJ2-5; 9 bases are a match to TRBD1. Trimming removed 4 bases from V and 13 bases from J; junction bases left unmatched: 5. CDR1 and CDR2 from the germline V gene are SGHDT and YYEEEE. The CDR3 spans 11 residues. The CDR3 nucleotides read TGTGCCAGCAGCCCGGGACAGGGCTGGTACTTC. This sequence encodes CASSPGQGWYF.

This rearrangement joins TRBV30 to TRBJ1-2; 11 bases align to TRBD1. The CDR3 is made up of 13 amino acids. The ends lost 5 bases at V and 8 bases at J; junction bases unmatched: 7. CDR1 is GTSNPN, CDR2 SVGIG, per germline (reference sequence). The CDR3 DNA reads as TGTGCCTGGTTCCCGGACAGGGGGCTAGGCTACACCTTC. It yields the protein CAWFPDRGLGYTF.

V usage is TRBV28 and J usage is TRBJ2-7, with D unclear. CDR3 length: 14 residues. The germline gives CDR1 MDHEN, CDR2 SYDVKM. V was clipped by 3 bases and J by 6 bases, with 15 bases between them. Written as DNA, the CDR3 is TGTGCCAGCAGTTTGCCAAACTTTGGGCGCGAGCAGTACTTC. It specifies CASSLPNFGREQYF.